The 10 T cell receptor beta chains presented below share a single source sample, sequenced in a study of CD8 T cells in Susac syndrome. Reverse transcription used roughly 0.5 to 1 ug RNA and random hexamers. TCRdb itself ran the immunoSEQ multiplex PCR reads through MiXCR, one entry per CDR3 protein. Of about 130,000 distinct CDR3 sequences listed, around 96% are singletons. The specimen was CD4+ T cells from PBMCs. The source is a human donor in good health.

The chain couples TRBV29-1 to TRBJ2-1; 8 bases agree with TRBD1. After removal of 6 bases from V and 0 bases from J, the junction contained 7 bases not matched to a gene. Looked up from germline, CDR1 is SQVTM and CDR2 is ANQGSEA. This CDR3 contains 15 residues. This CDR3 reads CSVGRQGSSYNEQFF. CDR3 nucleotide sequence: TGCAGCGTGGGCCGACAGGGGAGCTCCTACAATGAGCAGTTCTTC.

The chain is built from TRBV28 and TRBJ2-7; D not certain. Trimming left V 3 bases short and J 6 bases short, with 15 bases between. The CDR3 is 14 residues long. Looked up from germline, CDR1 is MDHEN and CDR2 is SYDVKM. For the CDR3, the DNA is TGTGCCAGCAGTTTTTGGCAAGGAGAGAGCGAGCAGTACTTC. Translating it yields CASSFWQGESEQYF. The variable domain in full, completed from reference TRBV28 and TRBJ2-7, reads DVKVTQSSRYLVKRTGEKVFLECVQDMDHENMFWYRQDPGLGLRLIYFSYDVKMKEKGDIPEGYSVSREKKERFSLILESASTNQTSMYLCASSFWQGESEQYFGPGTRLTVT.

The chain uses TRBV2 and TRBJ1-1; D uncertain. CDR3 length equals 14 residues. Germline values: CDR1 SNHLY, CDR2 FYNNEI. Trimming took 4 bases from V and 1 from J, leaving 10 bases between them. This CDR3 reads CASSVGPANTEAFF. DNA for the CDR3: TGTGCCAGCAGTGTAGGGCCGGCGAACACTGAAGCTTTCTTT.

The chain has TRBV9 and TRBJ2-1; D is unclear. The germline gives CDR1 SGDLS, CDR2 YYNGEE. This CDR3 is 15 amino acids long. Trimming removed 4 bases at V and 6 bases at J, with 17 bases between. The CDR3 sequence: CASSSGRIPSNEQFF. In nucleotides, the CDR3 is TGTGCCAGCAGCTCCGGACGGATACCTTCCAATGAGCAGTTCTTC.

The rearrangement links TRBV6-2 or TRBV6-3 to TRBJ1-5; perhaps TRBD1 as D (5 bases). The CDR3 is 14 amino acids. Trimming stripped 6 bases from V and 3 bases from J, with 12 bases between. Germline V CDR1 and CDR2: MNHEY, SVGEGT. CDR3 residues: CASSRGTNNQPQHF. The CDR3 DNA is TGTGCCAGCAGCCGCGGGACCAACAATCAGCCCCAGCATTTT.

V and J are TRBV19 and TRBJ2-1; 10 bases map to TRBD2. Germline V gene lookup returns CDR1 LNHDA and CDR2 SQIVND (reference sequence). Losses at the gene ends were 6 bases for V and 9 bases for J; bases not matched to a gene: 5. The CDR3 is made up of 13 amino acids. DNA of the CDR3: TGTGCCAGTAGCCCGACTAGCGGGCTTGAGCAGTTCTTC. Residues: CASSPTSGLEQFF.

The rearrangement links TRBV4-2 to TRBJ1-3, with 8 nucleotides matching TRBD1. The CDR3 has 17 amino acids. V trimming: 4 bases; J trimming: 4 bases; junction bases outside the gene matches: 12. Germline V lookup: CDR1 LGHNA, CDR2 YNFKEQ. CDR3 region: CASSLNILRTGGNTIYF. The CDR3 coding sequence is TGTGCCAGCAGCCTCAACATTCTCAGGACAGGGGGAAACACCATATATTTT.

The rearrangement joins TRBV3-1 to TRBJ1-5; TRBD1 agrees at 9 bases. Unmatched junction bases numbered 4, after V lost 1 base and J lost 3 bases. Germline lookup yields CDR1 LGHDT and CDR2 YNNKEL (reference sequence). This CDR3 region has 16 residues. CDR3 region: CASSQAGTGFNQPQHF. DNA for the CDR3: TGTGCCAGCAGCCAAGCCGGGACAGGGTTCAATCAGCCCCAGCATTTT.

V is TRBV20-1 and J is TRBJ1-2; a possible D gene is TRBD1 (6 bases). Germline CDR1 reads DFQATT; CDR2 reads SNEGSKA (reference sequence). The V gene lost 3 bases and the J gene lost 7 bases, with 18 bases spanning the gap. The CDR3 has 14 amino acids. The CDR3 region has the DNA TGCAGTGCTAGGAGGGGGGGCGGAAGTTTTGGCTACACCTTC. Encoded protein: CSARRGGGSFGYTF.

This clonotype was counted once. This chain connects TRBV4-2 to TRBJ2-5, with a possible D match to TRBD1 (6 bases). This CDR3 comprises 16 residues. CDR1 and CDR2 from the germline V gene are LGHNA and YNFKEQ. The germline V and J ends were trimmed by 0 bases and 4 bases, with 15 bases remaining between them. CDR3: CASSQDRAGDGETQYF. The CDR3 nucleotides read TGTGCCAGCAGCCAAGATCGGGCAGGGGATGGAGAGACCCAGTACTTC.